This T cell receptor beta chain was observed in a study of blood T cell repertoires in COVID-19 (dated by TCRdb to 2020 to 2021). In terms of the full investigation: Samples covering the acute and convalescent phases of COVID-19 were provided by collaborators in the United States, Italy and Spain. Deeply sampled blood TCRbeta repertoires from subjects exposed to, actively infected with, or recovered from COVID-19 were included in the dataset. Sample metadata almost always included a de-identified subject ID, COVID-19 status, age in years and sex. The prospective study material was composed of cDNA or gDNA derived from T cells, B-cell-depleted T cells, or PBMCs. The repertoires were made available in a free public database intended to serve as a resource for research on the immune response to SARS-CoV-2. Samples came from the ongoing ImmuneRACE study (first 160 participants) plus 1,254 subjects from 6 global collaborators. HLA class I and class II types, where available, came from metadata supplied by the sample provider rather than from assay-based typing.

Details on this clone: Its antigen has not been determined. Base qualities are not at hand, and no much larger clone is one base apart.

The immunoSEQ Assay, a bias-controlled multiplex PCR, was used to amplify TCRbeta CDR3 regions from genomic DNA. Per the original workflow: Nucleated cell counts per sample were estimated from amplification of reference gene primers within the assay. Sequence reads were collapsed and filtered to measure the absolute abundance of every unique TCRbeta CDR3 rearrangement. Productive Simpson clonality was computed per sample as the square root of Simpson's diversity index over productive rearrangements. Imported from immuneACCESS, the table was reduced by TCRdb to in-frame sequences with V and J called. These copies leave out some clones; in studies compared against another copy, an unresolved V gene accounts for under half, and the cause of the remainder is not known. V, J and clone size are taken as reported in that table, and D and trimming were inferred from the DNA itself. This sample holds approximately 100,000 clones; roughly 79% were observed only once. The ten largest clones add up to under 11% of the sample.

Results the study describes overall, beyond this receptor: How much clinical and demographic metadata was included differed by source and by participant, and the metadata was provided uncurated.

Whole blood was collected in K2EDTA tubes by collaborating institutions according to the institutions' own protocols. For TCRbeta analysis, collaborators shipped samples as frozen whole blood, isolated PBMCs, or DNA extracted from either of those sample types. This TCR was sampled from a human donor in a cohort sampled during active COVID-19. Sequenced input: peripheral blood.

The CDR3 is CASSLLAGDSYEQYF. In nucleotide form, the sequence is TGTGCCAGCAGCCTACTAGCGGGGGACTCCTACGAGCAGTACTTC. The rearrangement joined TRBV9 to TRBJ2-7; TRBD2 fits 11 bases in the junction. Germline trimming: 4 bases from V, 0 bases from J; junction bases outside gene matches: 3. CDR1 and CDR2 are read off the germline V gene as SGDLS and YYNGEE. From the cysteine through the phenylalanine, the CDR3 covers 15 amino acids. CDR3 DNA only is kept here, 45 bases in frame from base 1.